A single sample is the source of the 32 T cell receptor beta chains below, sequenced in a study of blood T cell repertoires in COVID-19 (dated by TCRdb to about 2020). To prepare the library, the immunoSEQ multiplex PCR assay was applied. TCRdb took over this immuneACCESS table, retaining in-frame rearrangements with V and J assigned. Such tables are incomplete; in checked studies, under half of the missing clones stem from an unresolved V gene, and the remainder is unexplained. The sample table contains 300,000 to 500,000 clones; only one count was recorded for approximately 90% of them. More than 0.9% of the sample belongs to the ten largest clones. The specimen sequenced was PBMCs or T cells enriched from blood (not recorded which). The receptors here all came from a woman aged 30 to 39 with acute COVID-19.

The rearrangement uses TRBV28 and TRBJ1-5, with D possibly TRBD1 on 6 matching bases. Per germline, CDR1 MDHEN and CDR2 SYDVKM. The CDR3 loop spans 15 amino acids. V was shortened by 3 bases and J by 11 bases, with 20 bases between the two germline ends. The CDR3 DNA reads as TGTGCCAGCAGTTTCGAAGGGGGTGTCCCCCCAGCCCAGCATTTT. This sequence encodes CASSFEGGVPPAQHF.

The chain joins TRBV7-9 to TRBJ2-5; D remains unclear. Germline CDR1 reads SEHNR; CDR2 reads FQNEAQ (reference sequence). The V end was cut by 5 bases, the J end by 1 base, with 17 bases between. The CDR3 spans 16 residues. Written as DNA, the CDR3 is TGTGCCAGCAGCACACCTGAGGCCCGGGTCCAAGAGACCCAGTACTTC. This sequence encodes CASSTPEARVQETQYF.

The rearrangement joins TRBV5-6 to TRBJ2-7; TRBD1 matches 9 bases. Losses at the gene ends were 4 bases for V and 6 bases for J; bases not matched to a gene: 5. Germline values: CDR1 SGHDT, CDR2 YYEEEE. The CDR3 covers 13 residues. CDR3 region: CASSRRDRVEQYF. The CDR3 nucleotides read TGTGCCAGCAGCCGTAGGGACAGGGTCGAGCAGTACTTC.

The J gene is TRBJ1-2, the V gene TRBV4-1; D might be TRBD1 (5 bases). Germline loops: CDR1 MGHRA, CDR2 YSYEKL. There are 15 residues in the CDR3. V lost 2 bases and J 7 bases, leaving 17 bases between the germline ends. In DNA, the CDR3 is TGCGCCAGCAGCCAACCTCTCACCTACAGGCTTGGCTACACCTTC. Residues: CASSQPLTYRLGYTF.

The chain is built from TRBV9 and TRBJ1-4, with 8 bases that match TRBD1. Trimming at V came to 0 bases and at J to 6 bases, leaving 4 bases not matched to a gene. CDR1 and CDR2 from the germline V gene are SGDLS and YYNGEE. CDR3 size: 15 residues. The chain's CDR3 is CASSVGGQGDEKLFF. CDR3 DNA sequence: TGTGCCAGCAGCGTAGGTGGACAGGGCGATGAAAAACTGTTTTTT.

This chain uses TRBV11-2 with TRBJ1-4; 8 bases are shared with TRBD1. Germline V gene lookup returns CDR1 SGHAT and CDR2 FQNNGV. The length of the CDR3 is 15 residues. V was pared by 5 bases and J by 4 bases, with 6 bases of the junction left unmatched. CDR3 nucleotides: TGTGCCAGCAGCAGGGGACAGGCGATTAATGAAAAACTGTTTTTT. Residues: CASSRGQAINEKLFF.

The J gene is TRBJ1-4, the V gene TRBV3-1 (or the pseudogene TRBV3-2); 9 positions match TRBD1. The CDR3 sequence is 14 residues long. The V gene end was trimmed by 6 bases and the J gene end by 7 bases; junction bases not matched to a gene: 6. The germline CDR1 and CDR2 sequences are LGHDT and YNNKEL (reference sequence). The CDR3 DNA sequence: TGTGCCAGCAGACGGACAGGGGTAGGTGAAAAACTGTTTTTT. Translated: CASRRTGVGEKLFF.

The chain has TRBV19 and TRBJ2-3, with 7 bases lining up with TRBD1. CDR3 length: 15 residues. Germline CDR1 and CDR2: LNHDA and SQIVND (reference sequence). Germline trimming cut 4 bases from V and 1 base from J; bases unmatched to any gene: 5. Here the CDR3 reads CASSRQGAGTDTQYF. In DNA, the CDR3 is TGTGCCAGTAGTAGACAGGGAGCGGGCACAGATACGCAGTATTTT. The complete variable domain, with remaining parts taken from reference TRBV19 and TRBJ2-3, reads DGGITQSPKYLFRKEGQNVTLSCEQNLNHDAMYWYRQDPGQGLRLIYYSQIVNDFQKGDIAEGYSVSREKKESFPLTVTSAQKNPTAFYLCASSRQGAGTDTQYFGPGTRLTVL.

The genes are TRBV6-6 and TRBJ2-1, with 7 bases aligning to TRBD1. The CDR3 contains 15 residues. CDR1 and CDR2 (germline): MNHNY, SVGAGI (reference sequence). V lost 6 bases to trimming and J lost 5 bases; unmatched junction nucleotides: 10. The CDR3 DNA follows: TGTGCCAGCAGCCGGCCGGGACAGTCCCACAATGAGCAGTTCTTC. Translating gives CASSRPGQSHNEQFF.

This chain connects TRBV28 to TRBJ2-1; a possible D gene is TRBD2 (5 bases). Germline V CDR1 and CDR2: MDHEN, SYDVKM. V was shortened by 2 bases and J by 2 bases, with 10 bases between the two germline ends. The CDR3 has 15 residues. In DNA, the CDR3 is TGTGCCAGCAGTTTAAACGGGATTCCCTACAATGAGCAGTTCTTC. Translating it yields CASSLNGIPYNEQFF.

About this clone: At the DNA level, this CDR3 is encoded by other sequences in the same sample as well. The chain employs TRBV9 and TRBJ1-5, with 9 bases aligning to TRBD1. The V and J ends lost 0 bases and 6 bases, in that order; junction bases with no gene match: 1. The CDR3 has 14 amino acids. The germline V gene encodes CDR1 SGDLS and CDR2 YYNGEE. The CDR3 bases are TGTGCCAGCAGCGTAGGACAGGGGGGTCAGCCCCAGCATTTT. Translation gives CASSVGQGGQPQHF.

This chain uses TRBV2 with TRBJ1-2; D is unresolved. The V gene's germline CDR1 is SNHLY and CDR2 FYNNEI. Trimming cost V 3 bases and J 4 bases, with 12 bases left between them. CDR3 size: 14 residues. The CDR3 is CASSDSGEFYGYTF. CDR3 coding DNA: TGTGCCAGCAGTGATAGCGGAGAATTCTATGGCTACACCTTC.

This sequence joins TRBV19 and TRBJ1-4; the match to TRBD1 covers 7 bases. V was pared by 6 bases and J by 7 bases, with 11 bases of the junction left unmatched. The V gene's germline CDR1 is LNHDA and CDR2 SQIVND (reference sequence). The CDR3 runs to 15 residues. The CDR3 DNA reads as TGTGCCAGTAGGCCAAACAGGGGAAGGGGTGAAAAACTGTTTTTT. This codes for CASRPNRGRGEKLFF.

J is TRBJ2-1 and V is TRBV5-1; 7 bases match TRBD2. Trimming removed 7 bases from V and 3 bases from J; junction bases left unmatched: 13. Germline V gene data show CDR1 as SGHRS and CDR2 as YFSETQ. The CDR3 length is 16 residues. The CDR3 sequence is CASSRGVLLGYNEQFF. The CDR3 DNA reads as TGCGCCAGCTCCCGGGGGGTCTTGTTGGGCTACAATGAGCAGTTCTTC. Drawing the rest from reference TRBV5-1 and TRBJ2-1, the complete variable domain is KAGVTQTPRYLIKTRGQQVTLSCSPISGHRSVSWYQQTPGQGLQFLFEYFSETQRNKGNFPGRFSGRQFSNSRSEMNVSTLELGDSALYLCASSRGVLLGYNEQFFGPGTRLTVL.

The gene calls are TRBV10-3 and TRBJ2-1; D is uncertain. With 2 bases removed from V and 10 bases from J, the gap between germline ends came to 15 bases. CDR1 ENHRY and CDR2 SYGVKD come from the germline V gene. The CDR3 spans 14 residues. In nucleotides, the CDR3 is TGTGCCATCAGTGAGCCGAATCTGAGCGACGAGCAGTTCTTC. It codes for CAISEPNLSDEQFF.

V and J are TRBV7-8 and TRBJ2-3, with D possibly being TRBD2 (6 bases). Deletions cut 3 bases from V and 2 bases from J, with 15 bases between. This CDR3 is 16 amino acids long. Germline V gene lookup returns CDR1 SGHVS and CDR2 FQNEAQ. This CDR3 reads CASSFGGSRLTDTQYF. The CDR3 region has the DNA TGTGCCAGCAGCTTTGGAGGGAGTAGACTCACAGATACGCAGTATTTT.

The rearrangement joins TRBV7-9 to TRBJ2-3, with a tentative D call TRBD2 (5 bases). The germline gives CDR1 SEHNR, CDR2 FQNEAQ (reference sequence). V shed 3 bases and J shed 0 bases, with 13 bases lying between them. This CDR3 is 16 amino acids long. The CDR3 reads CASSLVVRTSTDTQYF. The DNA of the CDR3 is TGTGCCAGCAGCTTGGTCGTACGGACTAGCACAGATACGCAGTATTTT.

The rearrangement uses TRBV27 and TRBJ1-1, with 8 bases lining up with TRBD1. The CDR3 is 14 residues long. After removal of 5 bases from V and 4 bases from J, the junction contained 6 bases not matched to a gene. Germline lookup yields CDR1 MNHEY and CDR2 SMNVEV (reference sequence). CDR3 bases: TGTGCCAGCAGTCCTACAGGGGGATCCACTGAAGCTTTCTTT. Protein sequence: CASSPTGGSTEAFF.

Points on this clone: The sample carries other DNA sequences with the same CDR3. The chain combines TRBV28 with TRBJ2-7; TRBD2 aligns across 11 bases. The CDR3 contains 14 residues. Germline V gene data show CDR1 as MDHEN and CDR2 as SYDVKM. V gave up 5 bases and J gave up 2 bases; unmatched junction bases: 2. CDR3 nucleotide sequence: TGTGCCAGCAGTCTAGCGGGGGGAACCTACGAGCAGTACTTC. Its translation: CASSLAGGTYEQYF.

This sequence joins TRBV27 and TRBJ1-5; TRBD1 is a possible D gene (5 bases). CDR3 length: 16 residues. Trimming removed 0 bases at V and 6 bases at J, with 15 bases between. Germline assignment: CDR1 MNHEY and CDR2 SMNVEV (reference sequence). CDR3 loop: CASSLSGGGKSQPQHF. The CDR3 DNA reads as TGTGCCAGCAGTTTATCGGGTGGGGGGAAGAGTCAGCCCCAGCATTTT.

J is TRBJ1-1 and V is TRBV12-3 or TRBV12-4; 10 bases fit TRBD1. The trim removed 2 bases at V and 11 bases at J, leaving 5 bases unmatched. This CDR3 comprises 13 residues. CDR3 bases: TGTGCCAGCAGTTTATGGACAGGGGGAGATGCTTTCTTT. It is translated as CASSLWTGGDAFF.

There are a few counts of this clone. CDR3 residues: CATSDPPAGRLNTGELFF. The DNA of the CDR3 is TGTGCCACCAGTGATCCTCCGGCAGGGCGTTTAAACACCGGGGAGCTGTTTTTT. V is TRBV24-1 and J is TRBJ2-2; a possible D gene is TRBD1 (5 bases). Germline-derived CDR1 and CDR2 are KGHDR and SFDVKD. V lost 3 bases and J lost 2, with 18 bases in between. CDR3 length equals 18 residues.

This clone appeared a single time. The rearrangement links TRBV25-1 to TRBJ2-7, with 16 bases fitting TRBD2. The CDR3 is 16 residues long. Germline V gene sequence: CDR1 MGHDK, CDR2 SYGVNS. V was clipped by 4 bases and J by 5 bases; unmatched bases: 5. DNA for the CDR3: TGTGCCAGCAGTGCGGGACTAGCGGGGGGGCCGGACGAGCAGTACTTC. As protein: CASSAGLAGGPDEQYF.

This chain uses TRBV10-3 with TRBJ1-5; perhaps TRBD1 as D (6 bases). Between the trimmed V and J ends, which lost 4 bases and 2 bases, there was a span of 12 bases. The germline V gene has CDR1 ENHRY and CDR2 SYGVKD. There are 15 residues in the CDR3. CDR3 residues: CAISGQAGGNQPQHF. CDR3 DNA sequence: TGTGCCATCAGTGGACAGGCGGGGGGCAATCAGCCCCAGCATTTT.

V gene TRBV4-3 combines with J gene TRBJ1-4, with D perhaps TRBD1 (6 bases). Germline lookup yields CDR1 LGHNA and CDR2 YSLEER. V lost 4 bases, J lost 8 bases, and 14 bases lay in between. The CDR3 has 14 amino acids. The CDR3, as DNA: TGCGCCAGCAGCCTAAACGCAGGGGACGAAAAACTGTTTTTT. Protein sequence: CASSLNAGDEKLFF.

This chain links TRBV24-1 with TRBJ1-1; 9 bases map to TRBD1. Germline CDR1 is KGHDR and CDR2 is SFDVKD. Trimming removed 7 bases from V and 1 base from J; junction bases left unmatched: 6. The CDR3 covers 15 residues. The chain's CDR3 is CATRGQGPKNTEAFF. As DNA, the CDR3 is TGTGCCACCAGAGGACAGGGGCCCAAGAACACTGAAGCTTTCTTT.

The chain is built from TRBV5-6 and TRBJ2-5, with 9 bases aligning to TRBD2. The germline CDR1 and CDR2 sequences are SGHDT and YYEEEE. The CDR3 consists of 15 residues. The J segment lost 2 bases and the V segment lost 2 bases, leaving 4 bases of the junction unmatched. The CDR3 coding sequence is TGTGCCAGCAGCTTTGGCCTAGCGGGGCAAGAGACCCAGTACTTC. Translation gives CASSFGLAGQETQYF.

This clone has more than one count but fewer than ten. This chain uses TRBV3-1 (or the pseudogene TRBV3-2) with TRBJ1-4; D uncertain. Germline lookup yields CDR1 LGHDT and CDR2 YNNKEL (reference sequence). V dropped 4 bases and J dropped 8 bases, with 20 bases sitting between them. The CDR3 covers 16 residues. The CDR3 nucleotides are TGTGCCAGCAGCCCCCCGGTGCCAGACGGGTTGGAAAAACTGTTTTTT. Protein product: CASSPPVPDGLEKLFF.

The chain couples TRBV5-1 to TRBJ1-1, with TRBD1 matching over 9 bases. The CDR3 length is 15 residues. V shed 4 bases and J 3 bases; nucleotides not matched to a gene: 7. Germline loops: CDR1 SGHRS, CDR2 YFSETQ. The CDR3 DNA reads TGCGCCAGCAGCCGGGACAGGGCCAGGGACACTGAAGCTTTCTTT. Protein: CASSRDRARDTEAFF.

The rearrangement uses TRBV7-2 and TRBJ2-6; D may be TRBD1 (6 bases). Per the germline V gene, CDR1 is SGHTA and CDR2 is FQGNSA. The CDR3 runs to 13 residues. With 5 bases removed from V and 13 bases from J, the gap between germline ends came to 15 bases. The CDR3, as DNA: TGTGCCAGCAGCCCTCGACAGGAAGGGGTCCTGACTTTC. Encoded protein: CASSPRQEGVLTF.

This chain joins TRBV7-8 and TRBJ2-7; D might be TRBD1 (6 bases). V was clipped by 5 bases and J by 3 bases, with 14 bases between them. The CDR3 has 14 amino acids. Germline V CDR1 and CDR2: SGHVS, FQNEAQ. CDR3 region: CASSLRDTHYEQYF. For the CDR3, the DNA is TGTGCCAGCAGCCTCAGGGACACACACTACGAGCAGTACTTC.

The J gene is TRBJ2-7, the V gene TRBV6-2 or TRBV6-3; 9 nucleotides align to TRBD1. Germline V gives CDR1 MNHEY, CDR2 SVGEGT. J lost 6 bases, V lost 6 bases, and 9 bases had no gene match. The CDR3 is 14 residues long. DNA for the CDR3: TGTGCCAGCAGCCGACAGGGGGTGAATGCCGAGCAGTACTTC. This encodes CASSRQGVNAEQYF.